This is a list of T cell receptor beta chains from one sample in a study of CXCR3-negative and CXCR3-positive naive CD8 T cells. TCRdb derives one entry per CDR3 protein from the 5' RACE reads, leaving out DNA. Its clone listing holds tens of thousands of distinct CDR3 sequences. Sequencing input: naive CXCR3+ CD8+ T cells from blood. The source of these receptors is a human donor in good health. Some clones in this sample may be carry-over from other donors' samples. The CDR3 runs from the conserved cysteine through the conserved F or W.

J: TRBJ1-1; V: TRBV29-1; CDR3: CSVPGQGGSFLLSTEAFF
J: TRBJ2-3; V: TRBV18; CDR3: CASSPGTRTDTQYF
J: TRBJ2-7; V: TRBV14; CDR3: CASSQLQGYEQYF
J: TRBJ1-6; V: TRBV28; CDR3: CASSLLEEPGNSPLHF
J: TRBJ1-2; V: TRBV28; CDR3: CASSADGLYGYTF
J: TRBJ1-2; V: TRBV7-2; CDR3: CASSQWDGPYYGYTF
J: TRBJ1-4; V: TRBV12-3/TRBV12-4; CDR3: CASTPGVGKLFF
J: TRBJ2-2; V: TRBV6-2/TRBV6-3; CDR3: CASGRLDPGELFF
J: TRBJ2-5; V: TRBV18; CDR3: CASSPEGTSKETQYF
J: TRBJ2-1; V: TRBV10-3; CDR3: CAINQGGNEQFF
J: TRBJ2-3; V: TRBV7-7; CDR3: CASSLVAGDTQYF
J: TRBJ2-7; V: TRBV12-3/TRBV12-4; CDR3: CASRGLKSYEQYF
J: TRBJ2-3; V: TRBV29-1; CDR3: CSGDWGPTDTQYF
J: TRBJ2-7; V: TRBV12-3/TRBV12-4; CDR3: CASSTQRLAGASYEQYF
J: TRBJ1-2; V: TRBV29-1; CDR3: CSVPHLQQDLYGYTF
J: TRBJ1-2; V: TRBV29-1; CDR3: CSVEDTGGLVYGYTF
J: TRBJ1-1; V: TRBV7-3; CDR3: CASSQVGGAGTEAFF
J: TRBJ2-2; V: TRBV6-5; CDR3: CASSLDRGRPGELFF
J: TRBJ2-3; V: TRBV4-3; CDR3: CASSQDAFDRITDTQYF
J: TRBJ2-1; V: TRBV6-2/TRBV6-3; CDR3: CASSYQGGANNEQFF
J: TRBJ2-3; V: TRBV28; CDR3: CASSFETSGSSTDTQYF
J: TRBJ2-3; V: TRBV7-9; CDR3: CASSLSPMAAEGISTDTQYF
J: TRBJ2-3; V: TRBV2; CDR3: CASLRPVTDTQYF
J: TRBJ1-2; V: TRBV27; CDR3: CASRPGGIDGYTF
J: TRBJ2-7; V: TRBV6-1; CDR3: CASSEDRGPGEQYF
J: TRBJ2-1; V: TRBV6-6; CDR3: CASRPLAGGPETYNEQFF
J: TRBJ2-1; V: TRBV6-4; CDR3: CASSDSGGSYNEQLF
J: TRBJ1-4; V: TRBV28; CDR3: CASSAIGGVNEKLFF
J: TRBJ2-1; V: TRBV6-5; CDR3: CASSLTSGGINEQFF
J: TRBJ2-6; V: TRBV6-5; CDR3: CASRKDRGSPLSGANVLTF
J: TRBJ1-1; V: TRBV5-1; CDR3: CASSLSGGNTEAFF
J: TRBJ1-2; V: TRBV2; CDR3: CASRLEPGYTF
J: TRBJ1-1; V: TRBV6-5; CDR3: CASRLGTGNTEAFF
J: TRBJ1-1; V: TRBV27; CDR3: CASSLLTGLAEAFF
J: TRBJ1-1; V: TRBV4-3; CDR3: CASSQGNTEAFF
J: TRBJ2-7; V: TRBV7-2; CDR3: CASSTDSTYEQYF
J: TRBJ1-1; V: TRBV11-3; CDR3: CASSTAGTGTEAFF
J: TRBJ2-7; V: TRBV4-3; CDR3: CASSQARDSSYEQYF
J: TRBJ1-2; V: TRBV19; CDR3: CAGGTGFGYTF
J: TRBJ2-7; V: TRBV7-9; CDR3: CASSSTGGPTYEQYF
J: TRBJ2-1; V: TRBV7-3; CDR3: CASSLGGSNEQFF
J: TRBJ2-6; V: TRBV7-2; CDR3: CASSSGLSGANVLTF
J: TRBJ2-7; V: TRBV28; CDR3: CASSQSGSDYYEQYF
J: TRBJ2-2; V: TRBV28; CDR3: CASSGTSGGDVITGELFF
J: TRBJ2-7; V: TRBV7-2; CDR3: CASSLDPGAYEQYF